This T cell receptor beta chain is from a study of T cell responses to AZD1222 COVID-19 vaccine. CDR1 is LGHDT, CDR2 YNNKEL, per germline (reference sequence). The CDR3 sequence is 17 residues long. Germline trimming cut 3 bases from V and 4 bases from J; bases unmatched to any gene: 12. Study outcomes and limitations: Only 5 or 6 individuals given AZD1222 were seropositive at baseline.

A note on this clone: As yet, its antigen is unknown.

Sequencing used immunoSEQ multiplex PCR; TCRdb keeps in-frame clones, though not all of them. The sample has 80,000 to 95,000 clones, 85% to 90% seen once. J is TRBJ1-2 and V is TRBV3-1 (or the pseudogene TRBV3-2), with 9 nucleotides matching TRBD1. The sequenced sample was peripheral blood, obtained on day 0 of AZD1222 vaccination. This TCR came from an adult in good health. CDR3: CASSQRPDRGLIYGYTF. The CDR3 DNA reads TGTGCCAGCAGCCAGCGCCCGGACAGGGGACTAATCTATGGCTACACCTTC.